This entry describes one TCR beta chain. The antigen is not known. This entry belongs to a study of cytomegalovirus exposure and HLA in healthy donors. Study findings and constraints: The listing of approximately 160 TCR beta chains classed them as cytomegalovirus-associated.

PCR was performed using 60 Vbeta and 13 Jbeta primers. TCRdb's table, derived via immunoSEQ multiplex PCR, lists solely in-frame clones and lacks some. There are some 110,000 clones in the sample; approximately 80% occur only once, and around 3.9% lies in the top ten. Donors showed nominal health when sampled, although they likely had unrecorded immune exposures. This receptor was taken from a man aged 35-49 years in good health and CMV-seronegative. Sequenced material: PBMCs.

The CDR3 is CASSRLAGDYEQYF. The CDR3 bases are TGTGCCAGCAGCCGACTAGCGGGGGACTACGAGCAGTACTTC. The gene calls are TRBV7-9 and TRBJ2-7; the match to TRBD2 covers 12 bases. The CDR3 contains 14 residues. CDR1 and CDR2 from the germline V gene are SEHNR and FQNEAQ (reference sequence). Trimming cost V 5 bases and J 3 bases; bases outside gene matches: 2.